Below, 30 T cell receptor beta chains from the same sample are listed, as sequenced in a study of cytomegalovirus exposure and HLA in healthy donors. In the PCR, 60 Vbeta and 13 Jbeta primers were used. Produced via immunoSEQ multiplex PCR; TCRdb's table is partial and in-frame only. The sample holds just over 95,000 clones, about four fifths seen once. Sequencing was performed on PBMCs. These receptors originate from a woman aged 40 to 50 in good health and CMV-seropositive.

The chain employs TRBV5-4 and TRBJ2-7; 7 positions agree with TRBD1. V trimming: 4 bases; J trimming: 2 bases; junction bases outside the gene matches: 9. Germline V gives CDR1 SGHNT, CDR2 YYREEE (reference sequence). The length of the CDR3 is 15 residues. CDR3: CASSLRGLSAYEQYF. In nucleotides, the CDR3 is TGTGCCAGCAGCCTCAGGGGGTTATCTGCCTACGAGCAGTACTTC.

The J gene is TRBJ1-3, the V gene TRBV6-1; D may be TRBD1 (6 bases). The CDR3 spans 16 residues. Germline V gives CDR1 MNHNS, CDR2 SASEGT. Trimming cost V 3 bases and J 4 bases, with 16 bases left between them. Here the CDR3 reads CASSDPWTVQGNTIYF. The CDR3 coding sequence is TGTGCCAGCAGTGATCCCTGGACAGTGCAAGGAAACACCATATATTTT.

The V and J genes are TRBV5-6 and TRBJ1-2; 8 nucleotides agree with TRBD1. The CDR3 contains 13 residues. The germline CDR1 and CDR2 sequences are SGHDT and YYEEEE. Trimming took 5 bases from V and 4 from J; bases not matched to a gene: 4. CDR3 loop: CASRTGAPYGYTF. In DNA, the CDR3 is TGTGCCAGCAGGACAGGGGCCCCCTATGGCTACACCTTC.

The genes are TRBV6-1 and TRBJ1-6; 10 bases are shared with TRBD1. V shed 4 bases and J 9 bases; nucleotides not matched to a gene: 3. The CDR3 contains 14 residues. The germline V gene encodes CDR1 MNHNS and CDR2 SASEGT. This CDR3 reads CASSVRTGGSPLHF. CDR3 coding DNA: TGTGCCAGCAGTGTGCGGACAGGGGGTTCACCCCTCCACTTT.

The chain links TRBV9 to TRBJ2-5; 11 bases line up with TRBD1. Trimming removed 0 bases from V and 6 bases from J; junction bases left unmatched: 4. Germline V gene lookup returns CDR1 SGDLS and CDR2 YYNGEE. The CDR3 has 15 residues. CDR3 sequence reads: CASSVGTGGLKTQYF. In nucleotides, the CDR3 is TGTGCCAGCAGCGTAGGGACAGGGGGCCTAAAGACCCAGTACTTC.

This clone was seen once. The genes are TRBV30 and TRBJ2-5; 9 nucleotides line up with TRBD1. The DNA matches TRBJ2-7 better at its end, which makes the J call doubtful. The CDR3 has 13 amino acids. CDR1 is GTSNPN and CDR2 is SVGIG in the germline V gene (reference sequence). The CDR3: CAANPGQGFEQYF. CDR3 DNA sequence: TGTGCCGCAAATCCGGGACAGGGTTTCGAGCAGTACTTC.

The chain recombines TRBV29-1 with TRBJ2-5; D remains unclear. Trimming took 3 bases from V and 4 from J, leaving 9 bases between them. Germline V gene lookup returns CDR1 SQVTM and CDR2 ANQGSEA. This CDR3 region has 12 residues. As DNA, the CDR3 is TGCAGCGTTGACAAGAAGAGAGAGACCCAGTACTTC. This sequence encodes CSVDKKRETQYF.

This chain connects TRBV6-6 to TRBJ2-5; 9 bases line up with TRBD2. CDR3 length: 15 amino acids. V lost 8 bases and J lost 2; bases outside the gene matches: 9. Germline lookup yields CDR1 MNHNY and CDR2 SVGAGI (reference sequence). The CDR3 sequence: CASSGVAGVQETQYF. The DNA for the CDR3 is TGTGCCAGCTCGGGGGTAGCGGGAGTACAAGAGACCCAGTACTTC.

V is TRBV15 and J is TRBJ2-7; TRBD2 matches at 7 bases. The ends lost 4 bases at V and 2 bases at J; junction bases unmatched: 2. The germline V gene has CDR1 LNHNV and CDR2 YYDKDF (reference sequence). The CDR3 sequence is 13 residues long. In DNA form, the CDR3 reads TGTGCCACCAGCATCGGACTAGCCTACGAGCAGTACTTC. It specifies CATSIGLAYEQYF.

The rearrangement links TRBV6-5 to TRBJ2-1; 7 positions match TRBD1. Germline V gene sequence: CDR1 MNHEY, CDR2 SVGAGI. The CDR3 is 16 residues long. V gave up 0 bases and J gave up 5 bases; unmatched junction bases: 7. CDR3 DNA sequence: TGTGCCAGCAGTTACTCTTCCGGGACAGAGGACAATGAGCAGTTCTTC. Its translation is CASSYSSGTEDNEQFF.

There are a few counts of this clone. The chain joins TRBV9 to TRBJ2-2; possible D gene TRBD1, 5 bases. The V end was cut by 2 bases, the J end by 5 bases, with 7 bases between. The CDR3 sequence is 13 residues long. The V gene's germline CDR1 is SGDLS and CDR2 YYNGEE. The CDR3: CASSVTGTGELFF. Written as DNA, the CDR3 is TGTGCCAGCAGCGTCACAGGTACCGGGGAGCTGTTTTTT.

This clone was detected many times. This chain links TRBV6-1 with TRBJ2-1, with 9 bases identical to TRBD1. The length of the CDR3 is 16 residues. V lost 2 bases, J lost 8 bases, and 10 bases stayed unmatched. Germline lookup yields CDR1 MNHNS and CDR2 SASEGT. CDR3: CASSENSGQGRDEQFF. CDR3 DNA sequence: TGTGCCAGCAGTGAAAACTCGGGACAGGGTCGCGATGAGCAGTTCTTC.

The DNA for the CDR3 is TGCGCCAGCAGTGAGCCGACTAGTCAAGAGACCCAGTACTTC. Protein: CASSEPTSQETQYF. This chain uses TRBV10-2 with TRBJ2-5; weak D call: TRBD2 (6 bases). The CDR3 sequence is 14 residues long. Trimming shortened V by 2 bases and J by 2 bases, and 9 bases separated the two germline ends. Germline V gene data show CDR1 as WSHSY and CDR2 as SAAADI.

The count of this clone is one. The chain is built from TRBV28 and TRBJ2-7; the D gene is possibly TRBD2 (5 bases). The V gene's germline CDR1 is MDHEN and CDR2 SYDVKM. The CDR3 runs to 15 residues. Trimming took off 3 bases at V and 4 bases at J, with 16 bases between the two ends. The DNA of the CDR3 is TGTGCCAGCAGTTTCTGGGCTAGCAAAACGTACGAGCAGTACTTC. It is translated as CASSFWASKTYEQYF. The whole variable domain, remainder taken from reference TRBV28 and TRBJ2-7, is DVKVTQSSRYLVKRTGEKVFLECVQDMDHENMFWYRQDPGLGLRLIYFSYDVKMKEKGDIPEGYSVSREKKERFSLILESASTNQTSMYLCASSFWASKTYEQYFGPGTRLTVT.

The genes are TRBV28 and TRBJ2-1; 8 bases match TRBD1. CDR1 is MDHEN and CDR2 is SYDVKM in the germline V gene. The junction had 7 bases not matched to a gene; V was cut back by 6 bases and J by 3 bases. This CDR3 comprises 15 residues. CDR3 in amino acids: CASRPGQGIYNEQFF. The CDR3 nucleotides read TGTGCCAGCAGGCCCGGACAGGGAATCTACAATGAGCAGTTCTTC.

V gene TRBV29-1 combines with J gene TRBJ1-3; D gene uncertain. This CDR3 is built from 17 residues. Trimming left V 1 base short and J 0 bases short, with 16 bases between. Germline V gene lookup returns CDR1 SQVTM and CDR2 ANQGSEA. CDR3 sequence reads: CSVEGSPTSLSGNTIYF. The CDR3 DNA is TGCAGCGTTGAAGGTAGCCCTACGTCCCTCTCTGGAAACACCATATATTTT.

Only a few counts were recorded for this clone. The genes are TRBV2 and TRBJ2-7; 9 positions match TRBD1. The CDR3 runs 15 residues. CDR1 is SNHLY, CDR2 FYNNEI, per germline. J gave up 4 bases and V 5 bases, and 9 bases lay outside the gene matches. CDR3 sequence reads: CASSSLPGTGYEQYF. The CDR3 nucleotides are TGTGCCAGCAGTAGCCTTCCCGGGACAGGGTACGAGCAGTACTTC.

With respect to this clone: This CDR3 is also generated by other DNA sequences in the sample. The V gene is TRBV6-1, the J gene TRBJ2-1; 8 bases fit TRBD2. J gave up 6 bases and V 1 base, and 5 bases lay outside the gene matches. The CDR3 is 15 amino acids. Germline V gene data show CDR1 as MNHNS and CDR2 as SASEGT. The CDR3 DNA reads as TGTGCCAGCAGTGAAGGTTTAGCGGGAAGCAATGAGCAGTTCTTC. Its protein product is CASSEGLAGSNEQFF.

The CDR3: CASNPTGSNYNEQFF. CDR3 nucleotide sequence: TGTGCCAGCAACCCAACAGGTAGTAATTACAATGAGCAGTTCTTC. The chain combines TRBV7-3 with TRBJ2-1; tentatively, D is TRBD1 (5 bases). CDR1 and CDR2 from the germline V gene are SGHTA and FQGTGA. Trimming took off 7 bases at V and 4 bases at J, with 17 bases between the two ends. CDR3 length: 15 residues.

The V gene is TRBV30, the J gene TRBJ2-1; TRBD2 aligns across 9 bases. The CDR3 extends over 16 amino acids. Germline loops: CDR1 GTSNPN, CDR2 SVGIG (reference sequence). The ends lost 3 bases at V and 1 base at J; junction bases unmatched: 7. CDR3 in DNA: TGTGCCTGGAGCGGAGGGCTAGCGGGATCCTACAATGAGCAGTTCTTC. Amino acid sequence: CAWSGGLAGSYNEQFF. The full variable domain, in which reference TRBV30 and TRBJ2-1 provide the parts outside the CDR3, is SQTIHQWPATLVQPVGSPLSLECTVEGTSNPNLYWYRQAAGRGLQLLFYSVGIGQISSEVPQNLSASRPQDRQFILSSKKLLLSDSGFYLCAWSGGLAGSYNEQFFGPGTRLTVL.

This clone was detected once. The rearrangement joins TRBV16 to TRBJ2-5; D is unclear. The DNA end favors TRBJ2-7, so the J call may be wrong. The CDR3 sequence is 14 residues long. Germline assignment: CDR1 KGHSY and CDR2 FQNENV. The chain's CDR3 is CASSQFSLGNEQYF. CDR3 sequence (DNA): TGTGCCAGCAGCCAATTTAGCTTGGGTAACGAGCAGTACTTC.

CDR3 in DNA: TGTGCCAGCATTTTTCGGGCTAGCGGGAGTGGGGAGCAGTTCTTC. It yields the protein CASIFRASGSGEQFF. The chain links TRBV13 to TRBJ2-1; TRBD2 aligns across 10 bases. CDR1 and CDR2 (germline): PRHDT, FYEKMQ (reference sequence). J gave up 10 bases and V 7 bases, and 13 bases lay outside the gene matches. The length of the CDR3 is 15 residues.

The chain links TRBV4-1 to TRBJ2-3; no definite D call. This CDR3 is built from 18 residues. Trimming removed 0 bases at V and 7 bases at J, with 23 bases between. Germline values: CDR1 MGHRA, CDR2 YSYEKL. The CDR3 region has the DNA TGCGCCAGCAGCCAAGATCCTAGGTCGCGACCCCTGCAAAATACGCAGTATTTT. Amino acid sequence: CASSQDPRSRPLQNTQYF.

J is TRBJ1-5 and V is TRBV2, with D hard to call. Germline assignment: CDR1 SNHLY and CDR2 FYNNEI. This CDR3 is built from 11 residues. Trimming took 5 bases from V and 10 from J, leaving 9 bases between them. CDR3 protein: CASSYTSPQHF. The CDR3 nucleotides are TGTGCCAGCAGTTACACTAGCCCCCAGCATTTT.

The chain couples TRBV11-3 to TRBJ2-3; D uncertain. Trimming took 4 bases from V and 0 from J, leaving 2 bases between them. CDR3 length: 12 amino acids. The germline V gene encodes CDR1 SGHNT and CDR2 YENEEA. The CDR3 DNA is TGTGCCAGCAGCTCTAGCACAGATACGCAGTATTTT. It yields the protein CASSSSTDTQYF. Together with reference TRBV11-3 and TRBJ2-3, the CDR3 gives the full variable domain: EAGVVQSPRYKIIEKKQPVAFWCNPISGHNTLYWYLQNLGQGPELLIRYENEEAVDDSQLPKDRFSAERLKGVDSTLKIQPAELGDSAVYLCASSSSTDTQYFGPGTRLTVL.

The chain has TRBV2 and TRBJ2-5, with 9 bases fitting TRBD1. Trimming cost V 3 bases and J 5 bases; bases outside gene matches: 10. Germline loops: CDR1 SNHLY, CDR2 FYNNEI. This CDR3 has 16 amino acids. CDR3: CASSDPLTGGGETQYF. CDR3 bases: TGTGCCAGCAGTGACCCACTTACAGGGGGCGGGGAGACCCAGTACTTC.

The V gene is TRBV7-6, the J gene TRBJ1-5; D is perhaps TRBD1 (6 bases). V dropped 5 bases and J dropped 4 bases, with 15 bases sitting between them. Germline V gene data show CDR1 as SGHVS and CDR2 as FNYEAQ. This CDR3 is built from 15 residues. The CDR3 nucleotides are TGTGCCAGCAGCGCCGGGACATTGGGTAATCAGCCCCAGCATTTT. It specifies CASSAGTLGNQPQHF.

The CDR3 region has the DNA TGTGCCAGTAGTCCAGCCGGGACTAGAGGGGGCACAGATACGCAGTATTTT. As protein: CASSPAGTRGGTDTQYF. This chain uses TRBV19 with TRBJ2-3; 8 nucleotides match TRBD2. V trimming: 5 bases; J trimming: 1 base; junction bases outside the gene matches: 11. The germline CDR1 and CDR2 sequences are LNHDA and SQIVND (reference sequence). CDR3 length: 17 amino acids.

The genes are TRBV4-1 and TRBJ2-7; no definite D call. V shed 1 base and J shed 7 bases, with 11 bases lying between them. Germline V gives CDR1 MGHRA, CDR2 YSYEKL. CDR3 length: 13 residues. This CDR3 is CASSQGLSREQYF. The CDR3 DNA sequence: TGCGCCAGCAGCCAAGGTCTCTCGCGAGAGCAGTACTTC.

This clone occurred once. This rearrangement joins TRBV7-3 to TRBJ2-3; 7 nucleotides agree with TRBD2. The CDR3 is 17 amino acids. CDR1 SGHTA and CDR2 FQGTGA come from the germline V gene. J was trimmed by 1 base and V by 5 bases; bases with no gene match: 12. This CDR3 is CASSPHGTGGGTDTQYF. DNA of the CDR3: TGTGCCAGCAGCCCTCATGGGACGGGAGGTGGCACAGATACGCAGTATTTT.